This TCR beta chain was observed in a study of Graves' ophthalmopathy and Graves' hyperthyroidism. From RNA, the CDR3 regions of TCR beta chains were amplified and sequenced. The first-round RT-PCR employed HTBI primers together with the Qiagen OneStep RT-PCR kit. A multiplex PCR was then performed as the second round. TCRdb analysed the multiplex PCR reads with MiXCR anew, one entry per CDR3 protein. Of some 410,000 distinct CDR3 sequences in the sample, roughly 21% were seen once. Clinical symptoms and serum thyroxine were used for diagnosis; TRAb, thyroid ultrasound and orbital computed tomography were also relied on. This clonotype came up many times. The CDR3 is made up of 13 amino acids. Trimming left V 0 bases short and J 3 bases short, with 1 base between. CDR1 SGHNT and CDR2 YYREEE come from the germline V gene (reference sequence).

The origin of this receptor is a young woman with stable Graves' hyperthyroidism. Input material: peripheral blood. The chain links TRBV5-4 to TRBJ2-6; D ambiguous. DNA for the CDR3: TGTGCCAGCAGCTTGGTTGGGGCCAACGTCCTGACTTTC. As protein: CASSLVGANVLTF. The full variable domain, completed using reference TRBV5-4 and TRBJ2-6, is ETGVTQSPTHLIKTRGQQVTLRCSSQSGHNTVSWYQQALGQGPQFIFQYYREEENGRGNFPPRFSGLQFPNYSSELNVNALELDDSALYLCASSLVGANVLTFGAGSRLTVL.